This note documents a single T cell receptor (beta chain) sequence. The antigen is undetermined. Methods described previously, with TCR primers listed, were used for bulk TCR libraries. Each CDR3 protein is one row after TCRdb ran MiXCR on the PCR reads. The sample contains about 510,000 distinct CDR3 sequences, 20% to 25% of which appear only once. These data are taken from a study of molecular identifiers for immune sequencing clone quantification. In the study overall: Four of five splits of RNA from roughly 18,000 or 92,000 naive CD8 cells were sequenced in replicates.

The CDR3 sequence is 14 residues long. Germline V lookup: CDR1 MGHRA, CDR2 YSYEKL. V lost 5 bases and J lost 7; bases outside the gene matches: 8. Study results and caveats: It was shown that clones above 20 RNA copies held over 97% of effector molecules, but under 1% in naive cells. Spiked Jurkat TCR RNA originating from one cell could reportedly be identified amid one million naive cells.

The rearrangement uses TRBV4-1 and TRBJ2-7; 10 bases align to TRBD1. The sample taken for sequencing was naive CD8+ T cells from blood, with Jurkat cell RNA spiked in. The subset: FACS-sorted CD8+CD4-CCR7+CD45RA+ naive T cells. The receptor was isolated from a human donor in good health. Some libraries in this study had Jurkat cell RNA spiked in. Written as DNA, the CDR3 is TGCGCCAGCAGCTCCCGGGACAGGGGCGCAGAGCAGTACTTC. This codes for CASSSRDRGAEQYF.